This T cell receptor beta chain came from a study of shared clonotypes between healthy human individuals. V lost 7 bases to trimming and J lost 4 bases; unmatched junction nucleotides: 7. The V gene's germline CDR1 is WSHSY and CDR2 SAAADI. The CDR3 has 14 residues. TCRdb's copy holds only in-frame clones and misses some; the assay was immunoSEQ multiplex PCR. The table includes about 1 million clones, around four fifths detected once. Sequencing input: memory CD4+ T cells sorted from blood. Subset given: CD45RA-negative fraction. V is TRBV10-2 and J is TRBJ2-5, with 9 bases lining up with TRBD2. The TCR originated in a man aged 18 to 30 in good health. This CDR3 reads CASMRGGRGETQYF. Here the CDR3 DNA reads TGCGCCAGCATGAGGGGCGGGAGGGGAGAGACCCAGTACTTC.